One sample yielded the 20 T cell receptor beta chains listed below, sequenced in a study of CD8+CD57+ T cells in acquired aplastic anemia. Investigators profiled TCR beta VDJ and CDR3 from genomic DNA template. From the reads, TCRdb called clonotypes with MiXCR, one entry per CDR3 protein. The repertoire holds around 190,000 distinct CDR3 sequences, with around 59% as singletons. Sequenced material: sorted CD4+, CD8+, or CD8+CD57+ T cells (not recorded which) from PBMCs. The receptor set was obtained from a human donor in good health, serving as a control.

The chain couples TRBV5-4 to TRBJ1-6; D remains unclear. Germline V lookup: CDR1 SGHNT, CDR2 YYREEE (reference sequence). The CDR3 covers 14 residues. V dropped 6 bases and J dropped 7 bases, with 14 bases sitting between them. The CDR3 nucleotides are TGTGCCAGCAACCAGGCGGGGTACAATTCACCCCTCCACTTT. Amino acid sequence: CASNQAGYNSPLHF.

This clonotype was observed at least ten times. The chain carries TRBV20-1 and TRBJ1-2; D is unclear. There are 13 residues in the CDR3. The germline V gene encodes CDR1 DFQATT and CDR2 SNEGSKA (reference sequence). V was clipped by 5 bases and J by 4 bases, with 14 bases between them. The CDR3 coding sequence is TGCAGTGCTTTCCAAGACCTAGGCTATGGCTACACCTTC. Translating gives CSAFQDLGYGYTF.

This clonotype was counted many times. The rearrangement uses TRBV5-1 and TRBJ2-5; TRBD2 matches at 11 bases. J lost 1 base, V lost 5 bases, and 7 bases had no gene match. This CDR3 is built from 16 residues. The germline V gene has CDR1 SGHRS and CDR2 YFSETQ. The DNA of the CDR3 is TGCGCCAGCAGTCGAACTAGCGGGGGCTTCCAAGAGACCCAGTACTTC. This sequence encodes CASSRTSGGFQETQYF.

CDR3 residues: CASSMPGRDTGELFF. The CDR3 DNA is TGTGCCAGTAGTATGCCGGGACGTGACACCGGGGAGCTGTTTTTT. This chain links TRBV19 with TRBJ2-2; D possibly matches TRBD1 or TRBD2 (5 bases each). With 3 bases removed from V and 3 bases from J, the gap between germline ends came to 11 bases. This CDR3 is built from 15 residues. From germline, CDR1 is LNHDA and CDR2 SQIVND (reference sequence).

The CDR3 coding sequence is TGTGCCAGCAGGGGGACTAGCGGCAACAATGAGCAGTTCTTC. Protein: CASRGTSGNNEQFF. The chain recombines TRBV25-1 with TRBJ2-1, with 11 bases lining up with TRBD2. Per the germline V gene, CDR1 is MGHDK and CDR2 is SYGVNS. Trimming removed 6 bases from V and 5 bases from J; junction bases left unmatched: 3. The CDR3 totals 14 residues.

The chain joins TRBV6-2 or TRBV6-3 to TRBJ1-2, with TRBD1 identical over 7 bases. V dropped 4 bases and J dropped 7; count of bases not matched to a gene: 9. Germline V gene sequence: CDR1 MNHEY, CDR2 SVGEGT. CDR3 length: 14 amino acids. As DNA, the CDR3 is TGTGCCAGCAGTTCCCAATTCGACAGGGCTGGCTACACCTTC. Translated, it gives CASSSQFDRAGYTF.

V and J are TRBV25-1 and TRBJ1-6; D gene uncertain. The CDR3 runs 14 residues. Trimming cost V 0 bases and J 7 bases, with 7 bases left between them. The germline gives CDR1 MGHDK, CDR2 SYGVNS. The CDR3 is CASSEYRGNSPLHF. The CDR3 DNA follows: TGTGCCAGCAGTGAATATCGAGGGAATTCACCCCTCCACTTT.

The rearrangement uses TRBV5-8 and TRBJ2-1; 8 bases are shared with TRBD1. Unmatched junction bases numbered 9, after V lost 4 bases and J lost 0 bases. CDR1 is SGHTS, CDR2 YDEGEE, per germline. CDR3 length: 17 amino acids. The CDR3 spells CASSQVIQGASYNEQFF. The CDR3 DNA reads as TGTGCCAGCAGCCAGGTGATCCAGGGGGCCTCCTACAATGAGCAGTTCTTC.

This clonotype has ten or more counts. The chain has TRBV10-3 and TRBJ2-1, with D perhaps matching TRBD2 (6 bases). V gave up 6 bases and J gave up 6 bases, with 21 bases separating them. The CDR3 length is 16 residues. Germline CDR1 reads ENHRY; CDR2 reads SYGVKD. CDR3 in amino acids: CAIRARRQGLGNEQFF. The DNA of the CDR3 is TGTGCCATCAGAGCACGGAGGCAGGGACTGGGCAATGAGCAGTTCTTC.

This CDR3 reads CASSSHGGGGRQPQHF. The DNA for the CDR3 is TGTGCCAGCAGCTCCCATGGAGGGGGGGGCCGTCAGCCCCAGCATTTT. V is TRBV7-2 and J is TRBJ1-5; tentatively, D is TRBD1 (6 bases). The CDR3 is made up of 16 amino acids. Germline V gene sequence: CDR1 SGHTA, CDR2 FQGNSA. V was cut by 4 bases and J by 6 bases, with 19 bases left in between.

This clonotype occurred many times. The chain is built from TRBV19 and TRBJ1-5; a possible D gene is TRBD1 (5 bases). V dropped 6 bases and J dropped 0 bases, with 12 bases sitting between them. The CDR3 extends over 15 amino acids. From germline, CDR1 is LNHDA and CDR2 SQIVND (reference sequence). This chain's CDR3 is CASRQDSYSNQPQHF. CDR3 DNA: TGTGCCAGTAGGCAAGACAGTTATAGCAATCAGCCCCAGCATTTT.

V and J are TRBV19 and TRBJ2-1, with TRBD2 identical over 14 bases. The CDR3 has 16 residues. V was pared by 3 bases and J by 4 bases, with 2 bases of the junction left unmatched. The germline gives CDR1 LNHDA, CDR2 SQIVND (reference sequence). DNA of the CDR3: TGTGCCAGTAGTATCCGGACTAGCGGGGGGTACAATGAGCAGTTCTTC. Residues: CASSIRTSGGYNEQFF.

This clonotype occurred many times. The genes are TRBV20-1 and TRBJ2-7; 9 nucleotides align to TRBD1. The junction had 12 bases not matched to a gene; V was cut back by 4 bases and J by 5 bases. The CDR3 runs to 15 residues. CDR1 DFQATT and CDR2 SNEGSKA come from the germline V gene (reference sequence). The CDR3 spells CSATLTGQGNDEQYF. The CDR3 nucleotides are TGCAGTGCTACCCTTACCGGACAGGGGAACGACGAGCAGTACTTC.

The V gene is TRBV12-3 or TRBV12-4, the J gene TRBJ1-2; D is possibly TRBD1 (6 bases). Trimming removed 3 bases from V and 7 bases from J, with 15 bases in between. The CDR3 has 14 amino acids. CDR3 sequence (DNA): TGTGCCAGCAGTTTGGGGGCAGGGAGGCTTGGCTACACCTTC. Amino acids: CASSLGAGRLGYTF.

The chain is built from TRBV2 and TRBJ1-6, with 7 positions matching TRBD1. The CDR3 loop spans 14 amino acids. Looked up from germline, CDR1 is SNHLY and CDR2 is FYNNEI. Trimming took 9 bases from V and 6 from J; bases not matched to a gene: 8. In DNA, the CDR3 is TGTGCCAGTGTCTTCAACAGGGGTAATTCACCCCTCCACTTT. Protein product: CASVFNRGNSPLHF. Full variable domain (outside the CDR3, taken from reference TRBV2 and TRBJ1-6): EPEVTQTPSHQVTQMGQEVILRCVPISNHLYFYWYRQILGQKVEFLVSFYNNEISEKSEIFDDQFSVERPDGSNFTLKIRSTKLEDSAMYFCASVFNRGNSPLHFGNGTRLTVT.

As to this clonotype: A read error may account for a junction end that differs from germline. The chain links TRBV15 to TRBJ1-2; D is unclear. CDR3 length equals 16 residues. CDR1 is LNHNV, CDR2 YYDKDF, per germline (reference sequence). DNA of the CDR3: TGTGCTACCAGCAGAGCGTCGCCGCTGAATCACTATGGCTACACCTTC. Translation gives CATSRASPLNHYGYTF. The complete variable domain, with remaining parts taken from reference TRBV15 and TRBJ1-2, reads DAMVIQNPRYQVTQFGKPVTLSCSQTLNHNVMYWYQQKSSQAPKLLFHYYDKDFNNEADTPDNFQSRRPNTSFCFLDIRSPGLGDTAMYLCATSRASPLNHYGYTFGSGTRLTVV.

The V call is TRBV7-3, the J call TRBJ2-5, with a tentative D call TRBD1 (6 bases). CDR3 length: 14 amino acids. V lost 5 bases, J lost 1 base, and 11 bases lay in between. The germline V gene encodes CDR1 SGHTA and CDR2 FQGTGA. CDR3 bases: TGTGCCAGCAGCCACAGGGCTGGCCAAGAGACCCAGTACTTC. It is translated as CASSHRAGQETQYF.

V is TRBV19 and J is TRBJ1-1; 9 positions match TRBD1. CDR1 LNHDA and CDR2 SQIVND come from the germline V gene (reference sequence). V trimming: 3 bases; J trimming: 6 bases; junction bases outside the gene matches: 11. The CDR3 is 16 amino acids. This CDR3 reads CASSMGYRGLPAEAFF. The CDR3, as DNA: TGTGCCAGTAGTATGGGCTACAGGGGGCTCCCGGCTGAAGCTTTCTTT.

The CDR3 DNA follows: TGTGCCAGCAGCTTAACCACAGTGGACGGAAACACCGGGGAGCTGTTTTTT. Encoded protein: CASSLTTVDGNTGELFF. The chain employs TRBV7-2 and TRBJ2-2; no clear D. Germline lookup yields CDR1 SGHTA and CDR2 FQGNSA. With 2 bases removed from V and 2 bases from J, the gap between germline ends came to 15 bases. This CDR3 comprises 17 residues.

The rearrangement uses TRBV7-2 and TRBJ2-5; 11 positions match TRBD2. The germline gives CDR1 SGHTA, CDR2 FQGNSA. The CDR3 has 21 residues. V was pared by 1 base and J by 0 bases, with 16 bases of the junction left unmatched. The chain's CDR3 is CASSLEIPGLAAGRYQETQYF. Written as DNA, the CDR3 is TGTGCCAGCAGCTTAGAAATCCCGGGACTAGCGGCCGGACGGTACCAAGAGACCCAGTACTTC.